A single sample gave rise to the 27 T cell receptor beta chains below, sequenced in a study of siplizumab effects on memory and regulatory T cells. TCRdb's table, derived via immunoSEQ multiplex PCR, lists solely in-frame clones and lacks some. The sample has roughly 100,000 clones, about 90% seen once. Sequenced material: CD4+ T cells sorted from blood. These receptors all stem from a human donor in good health.

This clone was detected only a few times. The chain uses TRBV29-1 and TRBJ2-3, with TRBD2 matching over 10 bases. The CDR3 is 15 amino acids. V trimming: 6 bases; J trimming: 3 bases; junction bases outside the gene matches: 9. Germline CDR1 SQVTM, CDR2 ANQGSEA. CDR3 in amino acids: CSVDQREGLTDTQYF. The CDR3 region has the DNA TGCAGCGTCGATCAGCGGGAGGGTTTGACAGATACGCAGTATTTT.

This clone has only one observation. This chain joins TRBV2 and TRBJ2-2; D remains unclear. V was clipped by 7 bases and J by 3 bases, with 12 bases between them. Per germline, CDR1 SNHLY and CDR2 FYNNEI. The CDR3 has 14 residues. This CDR3 reads CASTRQDHTGELFF. For the CDR3, the DNA is TGTGCCAGCACAAGGCAGGACCACACCGGGGAGCTGTTTTTT.

The gene calls are TRBV18 and TRBJ2-1; D gene ambiguous. This CDR3 is built from 13 residues. The germline V and J ends were trimmed by 6 bases and 5 bases, with 11 bases remaining between them. Germline CDR1 is KGHSH and CDR2 is LQKENI. CDR3 sequence reads: CASSLDWNNEQFF. The CDR3 nucleotides are TGTGCCAGCTCCCTCGACTGGAACAATGAGCAGTTCTTC. Full variable domain (outside the CDR3, taken from reference TRBV18 and TRBJ2-1): NAGVMQNPRHLVRRRGQEARLRCSPMKGHSHVYWYRQLPEEGLKFMVYLQKENIIDESGMPKERFSAEFPKEGPSILRIQQVVRGDSAAYFCASSLDWNNEQFFGPGTRLTVL.

This chain links TRBV6-1 with TRBJ2-2; D possibly corresponds to TRBD2 (5 bases). Germline assignment: CDR1 MNHNS and CDR2 SASEGT. The CDR3 covers 14 residues. CDR3 sequence: CAIHPSGVTGELFF. CDR3 coding DNA: TGTGCTATCCACCCTTCCGGGGTCACCGGGGAGCTGTTTTTT.

V is TRBV19 and J is TRBJ2-3; D not certain. This CDR3 is built from 15 residues. V shed 1 base and J shed 4 bases, with 12 bases lying between them. The V gene's germline CDR1 is LNHDA and CDR2 SQIVND (reference sequence). The CDR3, as DNA: TGTGCCAGTAGTATAGGCCCCTTAGAAGCAGATACGCAGTATTTT. Encoded protein: CASSIGPLEADTQYF.

This clone was seen a single time. This chain connects TRBV5-1 to TRBJ2-7; TRBD2 might be the D (5 bases). Deletions cut 3 bases from V and 4 bases from J, with 14 bases between. The CDR3 runs 14 residues. CDR1 is SGHRS, CDR2 YFSETQ, per germline. In DNA, the CDR3 is TGCGCCAGCAGCTCGGGAAGAGGTAATTACGAGCAGTACTTC. Its protein is CASSSGRGNYEQYF.

The gene calls are TRBV30 and TRBJ2-3; 8 nucleotides line up with TRBD2. CDR1 and CDR2 from the germline V gene are GTSNPN and SVGIG (reference sequence). This CDR3 comprises 15 residues. V was pared by 2 bases and J by 2 bases, with 6 bases of the junction left unmatched. The CDR3 region has the DNA TGTGCCTGGAGTATGCGTAGCGGGACCACAGATACGCAGTATTTT. Amino acid sequence: CAWSMRSGTTDTQYF.

The rearrangement links TRBV28 to TRBJ1-6; TRBD1 might be the D (6 bases). CDR1 MDHEN and CDR2 SYDVKM come from the germline V gene. The CDR3 has 14 residues. The V and J ends lost 11 bases and 9 bases respectively, with 20 bases between them. In DNA, the CDR3 is TGTGCCGCTACGGTAGGGGGGGGTTCTTCACCCCTCCACTTT. As protein: CAATVGGGSSPLHF.

This clone was detected only once. The chain uses TRBV11-3 and TRBJ1-3; no clear D. This CDR3 is 14 amino acids long. V was trimmed by 1 base and J by 4 bases, leaving 8 bases between them. Germline assignment: CDR1 SGHNT and CDR2 YENEEA. This CDR3 reads CASSLGGPGNTIYF. The CDR3 nucleotides read TGTGCCAGCAGCTTAGGCGGGCCCGGAAACACCATATATTTT.

Only one count was recorded for this clone. The CDR3 sequence: CASSRTILAATNSYNEQFF. The CDR3 coding sequence is TGTGCCAGCAGCCGCACGATACTAGCGGCGACCAACTCCTACAATGAGCAGTTCTTC. V usage is TRBV11-2 and J usage is TRBJ2-1; 8 bases map to TRBD2. V was clipped by 5 bases and J by 0 bases; unmatched bases: 15. CDR1 SGHAT and CDR2 FQNNGV come from the germline V gene. The length of the CDR3 is 19 residues.

V gene TRBV19 combines with J gene TRBJ1-5; 7 positions match TRBD1. The V and J ends lost 6 bases and 3 bases, in that order; junction bases with no gene match: 11. The CDR3 has 16 residues. The germline V gene encodes CDR1 LNHDA and CDR2 SQIVND (reference sequence). CDR3 DNA sequence: TGTGCCAGTAGAGATCAGGGGGTTTCTTCCAATCAGCCCCAGCATTTT. Protein product: CASRDQGVSSNQPQHF.

This clone was recorded only once. The chain links TRBV7-9 to TRBJ1-1; D unresolved. Germline V gene data show CDR1 as SEHNR and CDR2 as FQNEAQ (reference sequence). This CDR3 contains 14 residues. V shed 4 bases and J shed 1 base, with 10 bases lying between them. The CDR3 is CASSSSGANTEAFF. The CDR3, as DNA: TGTGCCAGCAGCTCGAGTGGCGCGAACACTGAAGCTTTCTTT.

This sequence joins TRBV28 and TRBJ2-5; D may correspond to TRBD1 or TRBD2 (6 bases each). The V end was cut by 6 bases, the J end by 5 bases, with 7 bases between. The length of the CDR3 is 11 residues. Germline lookup yields CDR1 MDHEN and CDR2 SYDVKM. This CDR3 is CASRGGETQYF. As DNA, the CDR3 is TGTGCCAGCAGAGGGGGGGAGACCCAGTACTTC.

The chain employs TRBV6-5 and TRBJ2-1; 10 nucleotides align to TRBD2. V lost 6 bases to trimming and J lost 3 bases; unmatched junction nucleotides: 2. CDR1 MNHEY and CDR2 SVGAGI come from the germline V gene. CDR3 length: 14 amino acids. The CDR3 DNA is TGTGCCAGCAGACGGACTAGCGGCTACAATGAGCAGTTCTTC. Amino acids: CASRRTSGYNEQFF.

The sample holds one count of this clone. This CDR3 reads CASSSGTGGRTDTQYF. Here the CDR3 DNA reads TGTGCCAGCAGCTCCGGGACAGGGGGAAGGACAGATACGCAGTATTTT. The chain joins TRBV7-9 to TRBJ2-3, with 11 positions matching TRBD1. This CDR3 contains 16 residues. V dropped 4 bases and J dropped 3; count of bases not matched to a gene: 6. Germline V gives CDR1 SEHNR, CDR2 FQNEAQ (reference sequence).

This clone appeared a single time. The chain joins TRBV7-6 to TRBJ2-2; no clear D. The CDR3 has 16 amino acids. V dropped 6 bases and J dropped 2 bases, with 16 bases sitting between them. CDR1 SGHVS and CDR2 FNYEAQ come from the germline V gene. The CDR3 sequence is CASSINSLLNTGELFF. Here the CDR3 DNA reads TGTGCCAGCAGTATAAATTCACTCCTTAACACCGGGGAGCTGTTTTTT.

The V gene is TRBV5-1, the J gene TRBJ2-5, with TRBD1 matching 9 bases. Germline V gives CDR1 SGHRS, CDR2 YFSETQ. With V trimmed by 4 bases and J by 4 bases, 8 bases remained unmatched. This CDR3 region has 15 residues. The CDR3 nucleotides are TGCGCCAGCAGCCCGGGACAGGGAAGTCTAGAGACCCAGTACTTC. This encodes CASSPGQGSLETQYF.

The chain carries TRBV18 and TRBJ1-1, with 7 positions matching TRBD1. CDR1 KGHSH and CDR2 LQKENI come from the germline V gene. The V segment lost 2 bases and the J segment 5 bases; nucleotides outside the gene matches: 11. The CDR3 spans 16 residues. The CDR3 loop reads CASSPDRVGIGTEAFF. CDR3 DNA sequence: TGTGCCAGCTCACCAGACAGGGTGGGTATTGGGACTGAAGCTTTCTTT.

The chain has TRBV25-1 and TRBJ2-7; 8 nucleotides line up with TRBD1. Germline CDR1 MGHDK, CDR2 SYGVNS. The CDR3 sequence is 15 residues long. V lost 1 base to trimming and J lost 7 bases; unmatched junction nucleotides: 9. The DNA of the CDR3 is TGTGCCAGCAGTGAATTTTCGTCAGGGGGCCTGGAGCAGTACTTC. This gives the protein CASSEFSSGGLEQYF.

J is TRBJ1-6 and V is TRBV30; the D gene is possibly TRBD1 (6 bases). Germline loops: CDR1 GTSNPN, CDR2 SVGIG (reference sequence). Trimming shortened V by 0 bases and J by 10 bases, and 16 bases separated the two germline ends. The CDR3 covers 15 residues. The CDR3 sequence: CAWSVTGRMGSPLHF. For the CDR3, the DNA is TGTGCCTGGAGTGTAACAGGGAGGATGGGCTCACCCCTCCACTTT.

The chain has TRBV4-2 and TRBJ2-2, with D unresolved. The CDR3 is 15 residues long. Germline values: CDR1 LGHNA, CDR2 YNFKEQ. Trimming pared 0 bases from V and 7 bases from J, leaving 12 bases between. In DNA form, the CDR3 reads TGTGCCAGCAGCCAAGATGCTCGCGGCGACGGGGAGCTGTTTTTT. Its protein is CASSQDARGDGELFF.

The V gene is TRBV6-1, the J gene TRBJ1-5; TRBD1 matches at 10 bases. With 7 bases clipped from V and 1 base from J, the junction kept 4 bases outside the gene matches. Germline assignment: CDR1 MNHNS and CDR2 SASEGT. CDR3 length equals 15 residues. Here the CDR3 reads CASKGQGQSNQPQHF. The DNA of the CDR3 is TGTGCCAGCAAGGGACAGGGGCAGAGCAATCAGCCCCAGCATTTT.

The V gene is TRBV5-1, the J gene TRBJ1-2, with D possibly being TRBD1 (5 bases). The CDR3 is made up of 13 amino acids. Germline V gives CDR1 SGHRS, CDR2 YFSETQ. Trimming removed 6 bases from V and 4 bases from J, with 13 bases in between. CDR3 region: CASNEGSGYGYTF. As DNA, the CDR3 is TGCGCCAGCAATGAGGGGTCGGGCTATGGCTACACCTTC.

The table lists this clone with a count of one. V and J are TRBV27 and TRBJ1-1, with a possible D match to TRBD1 (6 bases). CDR1 is MNHEY, CDR2 SMNVEV, per germline (reference sequence). CDR3 length equals 13 residues. V dropped 6 bases and J dropped 6 bases, with 14 bases sitting between them. The CDR3, as DNA: TGTGCCAGCAGAAAGGGGGGTGTGCCTGAAGCTTTCTTT. This encodes CASRKGGVPEAFF.

There are a few counts of this clone. This rearrangement joins TRBV28 to TRBJ1-2, with TRBD1 matching 10 bases. CDR1 is MDHEN and CDR2 is SYDVKM in the germline V gene. V shed 3 bases and J 9 bases; nucleotides not matched to a gene: 4. CDR3 size: 13 residues. CDR3 coding DNA: TGTGCCAGCAGTTTCGGACAGGGGGAACGCTACACCTTC. Residues: CASSFGQGERYTF.

The J gene is TRBJ2-6, the V gene TRBV5-1; no firm D call. V lost 2 bases and J lost 3, with 3 bases in between. The CDR3 runs to 13 residues. Germline V gives CDR1 SGHRS, CDR2 YFSETQ. CDR3 in DNA: TGCGCCAGCAGCTTCGTTGGGGCCAACGTCCTGACTTTC. This sequence encodes CASSFVGANVLTF.

This clone is a singleton in its sample. The rearrangement joins TRBV30 to TRBJ1-1; D possibly corresponds to TRBD1 (5 bases). The CDR3 has 13 residues. CDR1 GTSNPN and CDR2 SVGIG come from the germline V gene (reference sequence). The V and J ends lost 7 bases and 3 bases respectively, with 15 bases between them. CDR3 sequence: CALRGGEHTEAFF. CDR3 nucleotides: TGTGCCTTGCGGGGGGGAGAGCACACTGAAGCTTTCTTT.